These 27 T cell receptor beta chains were sequenced from one sample in a study of cytomegalovirus exposure and HLA in healthy donors. The PCR ran on 60 Vbeta and 13 Jbeta primers. Using immunoSEQ multiplex PCR, the repertoire was profiled, and TCRdb retains in-frame clones only, with some absent. Of about 130,000 clones in the sample, roughly 84% were seen once. Sequencing was performed on PBMCs. These receptors were obtained from a boy aged 5-17 years in good health and CMV-seronegative.

The chain employs TRBV27 and TRBJ2-3; 11 bases agree with TRBD2. CDR3 length equals 16 residues. J lost 5 bases, V lost 8 bases, and 12 bases had no gene match. The germline V gene encodes CDR1 MNHEY and CDR2 SMNVEV (reference sequence). This CDR3 is CASAGTSGNPGDTQYF. CDR3 DNA sequence: TGTGCCAGCGCAGGGACTAGCGGAAACCCGGGAGATACGCAGTATTTT.

This clone was observed a single time. The rearrangement joins TRBV7-3 to TRBJ2-5; 7 bases are shared with TRBD1. Germline V CDR1 and CDR2: SGHTA, FQGTGA. This CDR3 comprises 14 residues. V was pared by 2 bases and J by 5 bases, with 5 bases of the junction left unmatched. The CDR3 spells CASSLSGRGETQYF. The CDR3 DNA reads as TGTGCCAGCAGCTTATCGGGCAGGGGGGAGACCCAGTACTTC.

The V gene is TRBV5-4, the J gene TRBJ1-4; maybe TRBD1 (6 bases). This CDR3 spans 14 amino acids. Germline CDR1 is SGHNT and CDR2 is YYREEE (reference sequence). V was trimmed by 4 bases and J by 3 bases, leaving 10 bases between them. The CDR3 sequence is CASSQQGPNEKLFF. CDR3 nucleotides: TGTGCCAGCAGCCAACAGGGACCTAATGAAAAACTGTTTTTT.

This chain uses TRBV7-9 with TRBJ2-5; tentative D call: TRBD1 (6 bases). Trimming shortened V by 5 bases and J by 3 bases, and 13 bases separated the two germline ends. This CDR3 comprises 14 residues. Germline V gene data show CDR1 as SEHNR and CDR2 as FQNEAQ (reference sequence). The CDR3 sequence is CASSRGQIKETQYF. CDR3 DNA: TGTGCCAGCAGCCGTGGACAGATCAAAGAGACCCAGTACTTC.

The rearrangement uses TRBV7-2 and TRBJ2-1; TRBD2 agrees at 12 bases. Germline CDR1 reads SGHTA; CDR2 reads FQGNSA. This CDR3 is 16 amino acids long. J lost 2 bases, V lost 5 bases, and 4 bases had no gene match. As DNA, the CDR3 is TGTGCCAGCAGCCCCCTAGCGGGAGGGCCCTACAATGAGCAGTTCTTC. Encoded protein: CASSPLAGGPYNEQFF.

V is TRBV7-2 and J is TRBJ2-5; D is possibly TRBD2 (6 bases). The CDR3 consists of 14 residues. Germline loops: CDR1 SGHTA, CDR2 FQGNSA. Trimming removed 5 bases from V and 2 bases from J, with 12 bases in between. CDR3 protein: CASSRETPQETQYF. The CDR3, as DNA: TGTGCCAGCAGCCGGGAGACACCTCAAGAGACCCAGTACTTC. Full variable domain (missing parts from reference TRBV7-2 and TRBJ2-5): GAGVSQSPSNKVTEKGKDVELRCDPISGHTALYWYRQSLGQGLEFLIYFQGNSAPDKSGLPSDRFSAERTGGSVSTLTIQRTQQEDSAVYLCASSRETPQETQYFGPGTRLLVL.

The chain combines TRBV5-1 with TRBJ2-5; 14 nucleotides align to TRBD2. Germline V gives CDR1 SGHRS, CDR2 YFSETQ. J gave up 5 bases and V 4 bases, and 7 bases lay outside the gene matches. The CDR3 consists of 16 residues. The CDR3 DNA reads as TGCGCCAGCAGCGCCGGACTAGCGGGAGGAGAGGAGACCCAGTACTTC. Translating gives CASSAGLAGGEETQYF. Using reference TRBV5-1 and TRBJ2-5 for the parts outside the CDR3, the full variable domain is KAGVTQTPRYLIKTRGQQVTLSCSPISGHRSVSWYQQTPGQGLQFLFEYFSETQRNKGNFPGRFSGRQFSNSRSEMNVSTLELGDSALYLCASSAGLAGGEETQYFGPGTRLLVL.

This clone is a singleton in its sample. The rearrangement uses TRBV9 and TRBJ2-3, with no clear D. Germline V gene data show CDR1 as SGDLS and CDR2 as YYNGEE. V was trimmed by 2 bases and J by 5 bases, leaving 9 bases between them. This CDR3 comprises 13 residues. CDR3 sequence: CASSVTSGDTQYF. The CDR3 nucleotides are TGTGCCAGCAGCGTGACATCCGGAGATACGCAGTATTTT.

The DNA for the CDR3 is TGTGCCAGCAGCCAAGGGACTGGTGGGAACACTGAAGCTTTCTTT. As protein: CASSQGTGGNTEAFF. V and J are TRBV4-2 and TRBJ1-1; no clear D gene. The CDR3 has 15 residues. Germline values: CDR1 LGHNA, CDR2 YNFKEQ. Trimming left V 1 base short and J 1 base short, with 10 bases between.

This chain joins TRBV7-8 and TRBJ1-5; TRBD1 matches 7 bases. V shed 5 bases and J 6 bases; nucleotides not matched to a gene: 10. The CDR3 covers 15 residues. Germline V lookup: CDR1 SGHVS, CDR2 FQNEAQ. The CDR3 DNA is TGTGCCAGCAGCAGACGGACAGGCTTTTTTCAGCCCCAGCATTTT. It is translated as CASSRRTGFFQPQHF. Full variable domain (outside the CDR3, taken from reference TRBV7-8 and TRBJ1-5): GAGVSQSPRYKVAKRGQDVALRCDPISGHVSLFWYQQALGQGPEFLTYFQNEAQLDKSGLPSDRFFAERPEGSVSTLKIQRTQQEDSAVYLCASSRRTGFFQPQHFGDGTRLSIL.

The V gene is TRBV12-5, the J gene TRBJ2-7; 10 bases are a match to TRBD1. The CDR3 length is 14 residues. The germline V gene encodes CDR1 LGHNT and CDR2 FRNRAP. With 5 bases clipped from V and 2 bases from J, the junction kept 3 bases outside the gene matches. The CDR3 is CASGPGQGAYEQYF. DNA of the CDR3: TGTGCTAGTGGTCCCGGACAGGGGGCCTACGAGCAGTACTTC.

The rearrangement uses TRBV6-4 and TRBJ1-1; D perhaps matches TRBD1 (5 bases). Germline values: CDR1 MRHNA, CDR2 SNTAGT. The germline V and J ends were trimmed by 6 bases and 5 bases, with 16 bases remaining between them. The CDR3 sequence is 14 residues long. The CDR3 DNA sequence: TGTGCCAGCAGCCCTGGGGGGGTGAGTACTGAAGCTTTCTTT. It yields the protein CASSPGGVSTEAFF.

The rearrangement joins TRBV9 to TRBJ2-2; D is uncertain. Germline V gives CDR1 SGDLS, CDR2 YYNGEE. The CDR3 totals 14 residues. With 4 bases removed from V and 1 base from J, the gap between germline ends came to 8 bases. CDR3 protein: CASSQRQNTGELFF. CDR3 nucleotides: TGTGCCAGCAGCCAACGACAGAACACCGGGGAGCTGTTTTTT.

V and J are TRBV7-2 and TRBJ2-1; 8 bases agree with TRBD2. Trimming removed 3 bases from V and 6 bases from J; junction bases left unmatched: 4. This CDR3 is built from 14 residues. In germline, CDR1 is SGHTA, CDR2 FQGNSA. The CDR3 nucleotides read TGTGCCAGCAGCTTCCTAGCGGGTTTCAATGAGCAGTTCTTC. Its translation: CASSFLAGFNEQFF.

The CDR3 DNA reads as TGTGCCAGCAGCCACCGAGGACTAGCGGGGGGCTCCTACGAGCAGTACTTC. This codes for CASSHRGLAGGSYEQYF. The chain recombines TRBV7-2 with TRBJ2-7; 14 bases align to TRBD2. The germline V gene has CDR1 SGHTA and CDR2 FQGNSA. This CDR3 comprises 17 residues. V lost 5 bases and J lost 0; bases outside the gene matches: 6.

This rearrangement joins TRBV4-1 to TRBJ2-7; TRBD2 matches at 7 bases. The CDR3 covers 15 residues. Germline CDR1 MGHRA, CDR2 YSYEKL. The V segment lost 0 bases and the J segment 3 bases; nucleotides outside the gene matches: 5. Here the CDR3 DNA reads TGCGCCAGCAGCCAAGAATGGGCGGGGGTCTACGAGCAGTACTTC. Encoded protein: CASSQEWAGVYEQYF.

This clone was seen a few times. The chain links TRBV5-6 to TRBJ2-2; D might be TRBD1 (5 bases). The germline gives CDR1 SGHDT, CDR2 YYEEEE. The ends were cut back, 4 bases at V and 6 bases at J, with 10 bases in the middle. The CDR3 contains 13 residues. In nucleotides, the CDR3 is TGTGCCAGCAGCAAGGGGTCATCCGGGGAGCTGTTTTTT. Translating gives CASSKGSSGELFF.

This clone has a handful of counts. The genes are TRBV4-1 and TRBJ1-1; no clear D gene. The germline V gene encodes CDR1 MGHRA and CDR2 YSYEKL. This CDR3 comprises 12 residues. Trimming stripped 0 bases from V and 5 bases from J, with 4 bases between. The CDR3 loop reads CASSQDRTEAFF. The CDR3 DNA follows: TGCGCCAGCAGCCAAGACAGAACTGAAGCTTTCTTT.

The V call is TRBV4-2, the J call TRBJ2-1, with D perhaps matching TRBD2 (6 bases). With 3 bases removed from V and 10 bases from J, the gap between germline ends came to 16 bases. Germline values: CDR1 LGHNA, CDR2 YNFKEQ. This CDR3 is built from 14 residues. The CDR3 loop reads CASSQQGREYEQFF. The DNA for the CDR3 is TGTGCCAGCAGCCAGCAAGGCCGGGAGTACGAGCAGTTCTTC.

The V call is TRBV10-3, the J call TRBJ2-1; 8 bases are shared with TRBD2. The CDR3 is 15 amino acids. V was clipped by 6 bases and J by 4 bases; unmatched bases: 8. In germline, CDR1 is ENHRY, CDR2 SYGVKD. In DNA form, the CDR3 reads TGTGCCATCAGCCAAAATCGGGAGGGGTACAATGAGCAGTTCTTC. Its protein product is CAISQNREGYNEQFF.

This clone was observed a single time. The chain combines TRBV13 with TRBJ2-1, with 8 bases aligning to TRBD1. This CDR3 has 15 residues. The V gene's germline CDR1 is PRHDT and CDR2 FYEKMQ (reference sequence). The V and J ends lost 4 bases and 4 bases, in that order; junction bases with no gene match: 6. The CDR3 spells CASSYGTGDYNEQFF. For the CDR3, the DNA is TGTGCCAGCAGCTATGGGACAGGAGATTACAATGAGCAGTTCTTC.

This clone was seen more than once but under ten times. The genes are TRBV29-1 and TRBJ1-1; TRBD1 agrees at 8 bases. V lost 1 base and J lost 1; bases outside the gene matches: 2. Germline values: CDR1 SQVTM, CDR2 ANQGSEA. This CDR3 contains 14 residues. The CDR3 region has the DNA TGCAGCGTTGAAGCCGGGACAGGGAACACTGAAGCTTTCTTT. Protein sequence: CSVEAGTGNTEAFF.

The count of this clone is one. CDR3 residues: CASSRGGTVEEKLFF. CDR3 bases: TGTGCCAGCTCCCGAGGAGGGACAGTAGAGGAAAAACTGTTTTTT. This chain connects TRBV18 to TRBJ1-4; 7 bases match TRBD1. Looked up from germline, CDR1 is KGHSH and CDR2 is LQKENI. This CDR3 is 15 amino acids long. After removal of 6 bases from V and 8 bases from J, the junction contained 12 bases not matched to a gene.

CDR3 loop: CAWHDSYGYTF. Written as DNA, the CDR3 is TGTGCCTGGCACGACAGCTATGGCTACACCTTC. The gene calls are TRBV30 and TRBJ1-2; the D gene is possibly TRBD1 (5 bases). CDR1 and CDR2 from the germline V gene are GTSNPN and SVGIG (reference sequence). This CDR3 spans 11 amino acids. V lost 5 bases, J lost 4 bases, and 8 bases lay in between.

The chain carries TRBV6-1 and TRBJ1-3; D is ambiguous. V lost 1 base and J lost 0, with 4 bases in between. The CDR3 sequence is 14 residues long. CDR1 and CDR2 (germline): MNHNS, SASEGT. CDR3 bases: TGTGCCAGCAGTGAAGTCGTCTCTGGAAACACCATATATTTT. The encoded protein is CASSEVVSGNTIYF.

V and J are TRBV27 and TRBJ1-2; 7 bases are shared with TRBD1. Losses at the gene ends were 4 bases for V and 2 bases for J; bases not matched to a gene: 1. This CDR3 contains 13 residues. The germline CDR1 and CDR2 sequences are MNHEY and SMNVEV (reference sequence). The CDR3 spells CASSSQGNYGYTF. CDR3 coding DNA: TGTGCCAGCAGTTCACAGGGGAACTATGGCTACACCTTC.

The chain has TRBV27 and TRBJ2-5; 8 bases are a match to TRBD1. V was clipped by 3 bases and J by 5 bases; unmatched bases: 8. The germline CDR1 and CDR2 sequences are MNHEY and SMNVEV (reference sequence). The CDR3 loop spans 15 amino acids. This CDR3 is CASSLVPGGEETQYF. CDR3 in DNA: TGTGCCAGCAGTTTGGTTCCAGGGGGCGAGGAGACCCAGTACTTC.